The present T cell receptor (beta chain) was sequenced within a study of shared clonotypes between healthy human individuals. Study-level points and caveats: Some clonotypes were shared by all four sorted-subset donors, while others were not shared. The non-shared ones had lower generation probabilities than the shared ones.

It was CD45RO-negative cells, positively selected for CCR7, that made up naive CD8 cells, with terminally differentiated effector memory CD45RA+ cells excluded. Comments on this clone: The antigen remains unidentified. The sample contains more than one DNA sequence encoding this CDR3.

This CDR3 region has 14 residues. CDR1 MNHEY and CDR2 SMNVEV come from the germline V gene (reference sequence). V lost 6 bases and J lost 0, with 11 bases in between. Original data processing: Filtering differed because ImmunoSEQ produced junction-only sequences that carried no quality scores. The protocol was immunoSEQ multiplex PCR, while the TCRdb copy is restricted to in-frame clones and leaves out a portion. That table gives V, J and clone size, and the DNA gave D and trimming. The sample lists millions of clones, just over 90% occurring once. The receptor comes from a man aged 18 to 30 in good health. Some clones in this sample may be carry-over from other donors' samples. This chain joins TRBV27 and TRBJ1-2; D not certain. The sample taken for sequencing was naive CD8+ T cells from PBMCs. CDR3 sequence: CASSPVGTNYGYTF. DNA of the CDR3: TGTGCCAGCAGCCCCGTGGGGACTAACTATGGCTACACCTTC.